The source of this T cell receptor beta chain is a study of cytomegalovirus exposure and HLA in healthy donors. This CDR3 has 18 residues. CDR1 is LNHDA, CDR2 SQIVND, per germline (reference sequence). V lost 0 bases and J lost 2; bases outside the gene matches: 9. Both 60 Vbeta primers and 13 Jbeta primers went into the PCR. The method was immunoSEQ multiplex PCR; TCRdb's version includes in-frame clones alone and lacks a portion of them. The sample carries some 150,000 clones, roughly 85% recorded once. This TCR was sampled from a woman between 45 and 60 years old in good health and CMV-seronegative. The chain is built from TRBV19 and TRBJ2-3; 9 nucleotides match TRBD1. Sequencing was performed on PBMCs. The CDR3 sequence is CASSIESLGQGHTDTQYF. Here the CDR3 DNA reads TGTGCCAGTAGTATAGAATCCCTCGGACAGGGGCACACAGATACGCAGTATTTT.